This T cell receptor (beta chain) was sequenced for a study of molecular identifiers for immune sequencing clone quantification. Study-wide results and limits: A shared barcode on identical TCR molecules could lead to underestimated sizes for highly expanded clones. Detection of one spiked Jurkat cell's TCR RNA reportedly worked in one million naive cells.

Remarks on this clonotype: Its antigen remains unknown.

Libraries from naive CD8 cells were generated from approximately 20,000 to 980,000 sorted cells (with 10%, 30% or 50% RNA). Naive CD8 T cells were sorted as CD8+CD4-CCR7+CD45RA+. CDR1 is MDHEN and CDR2 is SYDVKM in the germline V gene. V was pared by 5 bases and J by 6 bases, with 9 bases between. The CDR3 extends over 12 amino acids. TCRdb fed the PCR reads into MiXCR, producing one record per CDR3 protein. Of over 600,000 distinct CDR3 sequences in the sample, just under 20% were seen once. Sequencing was carried out using naive CD8+ T cells from blood, with Jurkat cell RNA spiked in. The subset denotes: FACS-sorted CD8+CD4-CCR7+CD45RA+ naive T cells. The chain couples TRBV28 to TRBJ2-3; D gene uncertain. This clonotype originated in a human donor in good health. Some libraries in this study had Jurkat cell RNA spiked in. The CDR3 DNA follows: TGTGCCAGCAGTCCCCAGCTTGATACGCAGTATTTT. Translated: CASSPQLDTQYF.